The entry below gives a single T cell receptor beta chain sequence along with its context. Antigen: not known. PCR involved 60 Vbeta and 13 Jbeta primers. Some clones are missing from TCRdb's copy, which holds only in-frame ones; the method was immunoSEQ multiplex PCR. In the table there are roughly 150,000 clones, 60% to 80% of which are singletons. The data are from a study of cytomegalovirus exposure and HLA in healthy donors. Study results and limitations: Solely CMV serostatus was available to characterize immune exposure. Segments of the TCR beta V type were, in most cases, productive about 87% or about 30% of the time in an earlier analysis.

Per the germline V gene, CDR1 is LNHDA and CDR2 is SQIVND (reference sequence). The CDR3 consists of 15 residues. V lost 4 bases and J lost 1, with 11 bases in between. The rearrangement uses TRBV19 and TRBJ2-1; tentatively, D is TRBD2 (5 bases). Sample: PBMCs. The source of this sequence is a male donor in good health and CMV-seronegative. Here the CDR3 reads CASSNGVQSYNEQFF. DNA for the CDR3: TGTGCCAGTAGTAACGGGGTCCAATCCTACAATGAGCAGTTCTTC.